The 15 T cell receptor beta chains listed next were all sequenced from one sample in a study of T cells in Graves' hyperthyroidism and ophthalmopathy. Template material for amplifying TCR beta CDR3 regions consisted of RNA transcripts. First-round RT-PCR of the TCR CDR3 relied on the HTBI primer set. In TCRdb, the multiplex PCR reads were re-called with MiXCR into one record per CDR3 protein. The sample has 600,000 to 700,000 distinct CDR3 sequences; about 45% are singletons. Specimen: peripheral blood or thyroid tissue (not recorded which). The receptors here all came from an adult man with Graves' disease, either hyperthyroidism or ophthalmopathy (not recorded which).

The gene calls are TRBV4-2 and TRBJ2-6; perhaps TRBD2 as D (6 bases). V was cut by 1 base and J by 0 bases, with 13 bases left in between. CDR1 is LGHNA, CDR2 YNFKEQ, per germline. This CDR3 spans 18 amino acids. The CDR3 spells CASSQVGGTRSGANVLTF. The CDR3 DNA follows: TGTGCCAGCAGCCAAGTGGGCGGGACGCGCTCTGGGGCCAACGTCCTGACTTTC.

This clonotype appeared many times. The rearrangement uses TRBV10-3 and TRBJ1-1; TRBD1 matches at 8 bases. The CDR3 is made up of 14 amino acids. Germline CDR1 reads ENHRY; CDR2 reads SYGVKD. The trim removed 2 bases at V and 3 bases at J, leaving 2 bases unmatched. CDR3 nucleotides: TGTGCCATCAGTGAGGACAGGGGCCACACTGAAGCTTTCTTT. It yields the protein CAISEDRGHTEAFF.

V gene TRBV20-1 combines with J gene TRBJ1-5; D might be TRBD1 (5 bases). The CDR3 runs to 15 residues. Per the germline V gene, CDR1 is DFQATT and CDR2 is SNEGSKA (reference sequence). The V and J ends lost 3 bases and 5 bases respectively, with 17 bases between them. The CDR3 loop reads CSASMRGREYQPQHF. The CDR3 bases are TGCAGTGCTAGCATGCGGGGACGGGAATATCAGCCCCAGCATTTT.

This clonotype was recorded only once. The chain is built from TRBV2 and TRBJ1-6; D is unclear. The V and J ends lost 1 base and 9 bases respectively, with 10 bases between them. CDR3 length equals 14 residues. Germline values: CDR1 SNHLY, CDR2 FYNNEI. The CDR3 sequence: CASSEVGFGSPLHF. The CDR3 bases are TGTGCCAGCAGTGAAGTGGGGTTTGGTTCACCCCTCCACTTT.

This sequence joins TRBV29-1 and TRBJ1-4; D gene unclear. Germline assignment: CDR1 SQVTM and CDR2 ANQGSEA. The germline V and J ends were trimmed by 4 bases and 7 bases, with 10 bases remaining between them. CDR3 length equals 12 residues. DNA of the CDR3: TGCAGCGTTGGAAGTGCGGTTGAAAAACTGTTTTTT. This gives the protein CSVGSAVEKLFF.

The rearrangement links TRBV15 to TRBJ2-7; 9 positions match TRBD2. V gave up 0 bases and J gave up 1 base; unmatched junction bases: 7. CDR1 and CDR2 (germline): LNHNV, YYDKDF (reference sequence). This CDR3 is built from 17 residues. This CDR3 reads CATSREGLAGPSYEQYF. The CDR3 DNA follows: TGTGCCACCAGCAGAGAAGGTCTAGCGGGGCCGTCCTACGAGCAGTACTTC.

The chain joins TRBV19 to TRBJ2-2; no clear D gene. V was shortened by 6 bases and J by 1 base, with 9 bases between the two germline ends. In germline, CDR1 is LNHDA, CDR2 SQIVND (reference sequence). The CDR3 sequence is 14 residues long. The CDR3 DNA reads TGTGCCAGTAGCCTGATTAAGAACACCGGGGAGCTGTTTTTT. This sequence encodes CASSLIKNTGELFF.

This clonotype came up a few times. This chain links TRBV7-2 with TRBJ2-7; 8 positions agree with TRBD1. The V gene end was trimmed by 8 bases and the J gene end by 3 bases; junction bases not matched to a gene: 0. This CDR3 region has 11 residues. Germline CDR1 reads SGHTA; CDR2 reads FQGNSA. The CDR3 DNA reads TGTGCCAGCGACAGGGGCTACGAGCAGTACTTC. This sequence encodes CASDRGYEQYF.

The table lists this clonotype with a count of one. The chain couples TRBV20-1 to TRBJ2-2; D might be TRBD2 (5 bases). V was clipped by 6 bases and J by 3 bases, with 11 bases between them. The CDR3 length is 13 residues. The germline CDR1 and CDR2 sequences are DFQATT and SNEGSKA (reference sequence). The CDR3 DNA reads as TGCAGTGCGAAGGCCGGGGACACCGGGGAGCTGTTTTTT. It yields the protein CSAKAGDTGELFF.

The rearrangement joins TRBV20-1 to TRBJ2-5, with 10 bases fitting TRBD2. The CDR3 contains 13 residues. The V segment lost 2 bases and the J segment 8 bases; nucleotides outside the gene matches: 5. Germline V gene lookup returns CDR1 DFQATT and CDR2 SNEGSKA (reference sequence). CDR3 coding DNA: TGCAGTGCTAGATCGGGGACTAGCGCCACCCAGTACTTC. Its translation: CSARSGTSATQYF.

The table lists this clonotype with a few counts. The rearrangement uses TRBV20-1 and TRBJ2-5; TRBD2 matches at 11 bases. With V trimmed by 0 bases and J by 5 bases, 2 bases remained unmatched. The CDR3 contains 14 residues. CDR1 and CDR2 from the germline V gene are DFQATT and SNEGSKA (reference sequence). The CDR3 spells CSARELAGAETQYF. The CDR3 nucleotides are TGCAGTGCTAGAGAACTAGCGGGAGCGGAGACCCAGTACTTC.

With regard to this clonotype: Since a much larger clone is just one base distant, this may be a read error. The V gene is TRBV10-3, the J gene TRBJ1-2; D is uncertain. V was shortened by 5 bases and J by 4 bases, with 11 bases between the two germline ends. The CDR3 is made up of 13 amino acids. Germline CDR1 is ENHRY and CDR2 is SYGVKD. CDR3 sequence: CAISSGPSYGYTF. The CDR3, as DNA: TGTGCCATCAGTTCCGGGCCGTCCTATGGCTACACCTTC.

The rearrangement joins TRBV10-3 to TRBJ1-2, with 7 nucleotides matching TRBD1. CDR1 is ENHRY, CDR2 SYGVKD, per germline. The CDR3 totals 14 residues. V was clipped by 6 bases and J by 6 bases; unmatched bases: 10. The CDR3, as DNA: TGTGCCATCAGCCAAAGGACAGGCCAGGATGGCTACACCTTC. Its translation: CAISQRTGQDGYTF.

This chain uses TRBV29-1 with TRBJ1-5; D may be TRBD1 (5 bases). The CDR3 is 13 amino acids. V lost 7 bases and J lost 4, with 14 bases in between. Germline CDR1 is SQVTM and CDR2 is ANQGSEA. CDR3 region: CSGSAGENQPQHF. The CDR3 DNA is TGCAGCGGCAGCGCGGGGGAGAATCAGCCCCAGCATTTT.

At least ten counts were recorded for this clonotype. This sequence joins TRBV20-1 and TRBJ2-5, with TRBD2 identical over 11 bases. This CDR3 is built from 14 residues. J lost 4 bases, V lost 4 bases, and 5 bases had no gene match. In germline, CDR1 is DFQATT, CDR2 SNEGSKA (reference sequence). CDR3 nucleotide sequence: TGCAGTGCTATCGGGCTAGCGGGAGGAGAGACCCAGTACTTC. Encoded protein: CSAIGLAGGETQYF.